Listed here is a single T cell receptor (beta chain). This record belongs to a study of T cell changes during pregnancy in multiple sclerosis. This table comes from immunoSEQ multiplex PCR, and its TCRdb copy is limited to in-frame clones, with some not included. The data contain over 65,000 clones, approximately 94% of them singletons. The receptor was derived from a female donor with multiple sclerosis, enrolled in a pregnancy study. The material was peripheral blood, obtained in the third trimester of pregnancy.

CDR3 residues: CASSSGQGSWDTEAFF. The CDR3 DNA reads as TGTGCCAGCAGCTCAGGACAGGGATCGTGGGACACTGAAGCTTTCTTT. The chain couples TRBV7-2 to TRBJ1-1; 8 bases are shared with TRBD1. CDR3 length equals 16 residues. Germline V gene data show CDR1 as SGHTA and CDR2 as FQGNSA. The trim removed 4 bases at V and 3 bases at J, leaving 10 bases unmatched.